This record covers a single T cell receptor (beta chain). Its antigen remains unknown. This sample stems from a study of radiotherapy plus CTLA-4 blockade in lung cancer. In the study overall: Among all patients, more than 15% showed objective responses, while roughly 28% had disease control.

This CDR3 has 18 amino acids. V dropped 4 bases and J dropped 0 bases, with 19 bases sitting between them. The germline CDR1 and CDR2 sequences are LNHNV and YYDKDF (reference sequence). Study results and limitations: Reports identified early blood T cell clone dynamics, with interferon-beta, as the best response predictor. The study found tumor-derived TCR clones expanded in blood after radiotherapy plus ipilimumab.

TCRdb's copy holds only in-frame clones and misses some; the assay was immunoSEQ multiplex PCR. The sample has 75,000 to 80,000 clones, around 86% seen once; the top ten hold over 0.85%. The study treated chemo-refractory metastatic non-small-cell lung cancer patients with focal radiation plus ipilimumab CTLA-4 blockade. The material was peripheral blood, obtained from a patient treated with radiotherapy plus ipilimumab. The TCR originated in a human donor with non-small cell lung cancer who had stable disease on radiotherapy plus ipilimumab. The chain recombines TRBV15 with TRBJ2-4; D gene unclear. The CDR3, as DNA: TGTGCCACCAGCACCTCGGGCCTAAGCGTCGTAGCCAAAAACATTCAGTACTTC. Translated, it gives CATSTSGLSVVAKNIQYF.